Presented here are 32 T cell receptor beta chains from one specimen sequenced in a study of regulatory T cells in long-lasting Graves disease. Time point defined: newly diagnosed GD, antithyroid drugs for less than 3 months. Isolated PBMC RNA provided the starting material for the TCR library. With iRepertoire HTBI primers and Arm-PCR of CDR3 regions, TCR beta libraries were built. TCRdb processed the multiplex PCR reads anew with MiXCR; each CDR3 protein has one entry. The table has a few hundred thousand distinct CDR3 sequences, around 11% seen once. This sample was shared with a second study, whose subject was T cells in Graves' hyperthyroidism and ophthalmopathy.

The sample was peripheral blood mononuclear cells (PBMCs), taken at new diagnosis, from a patient treated with antithyroid drugs. All receptors derive from a woman aged 18-35 years with Graves disease.

This clonotype was seen a few times. The genes are TRBV6-2 or TRBV6-3 and TRBJ1-5; TRBD1 aligns across 11 bases. The germline CDR1 and CDR2 sequences are MNHEY and SVGEGT. After removal of 6 bases from V and 4 bases from J, the junction contained 8 bases not matched to a gene. The CDR3 length is 16 residues. CDR3 loop: CASSNRDRGDNQPQHF. CDR3 nucleotides: TGTGCCAGCAGCAACCGGGACAGGGGGGATAATCAGCCCCAGCATTTT.

This clonotype has only a few counts. One junction end disagrees with the germline gene, perhaps due to a read error. The gene calls are TRBV4-1 and TRBJ1-4, with a weak D call TRBD1 (5 bases). The germline CDR1 and CDR2 sequences are MGHRA and YSYEKL. This CDR3 has 15 amino acids. The CDR3: CASSQRQTRNEKLFF. CDR3 bases: TGTGCCAGCAGCCAACGACAGACTCGTAATGAAAAACTGTTTTTT.

Remarks on this clonotype: This could be a read error, since a much larger clone is one nucleotide away. This sequence joins TRBV28 and TRBJ2-5, with TRBD2 matching over 7 bases. The tail of the sequence fits TRBJ2-1 better, so the J call may be wrong. CDR1 and CDR2 (germline): MDHEN, SYDVKM. This CDR3 spans 15 amino acids. The CDR3 region has the DNA TGTGCCAGCAGTTTGCCGGCTTGGGGGGGGGATGAGCAGTTCTTC. Its translation: CASSLPAWGGDEQFF.

This clonotype was seen repeatedly, ten times or more. The chain combines TRBV5-1 with TRBJ1-4; unclear D gene. Looked up from germline, CDR1 is SGHRS and CDR2 is YFSETQ. Trimming took 4 bases from V and 0 from J, leaving 10 bases between them. This CDR3 has 15 residues. CDR3 loop: CASSTGSATNEKLFF. CDR3 coding DNA: TGCGCCAGCAGCACTGGGAGTGCAACTAATGAAAAACTGTTTTTT.

This clonotype showed up many times. CDR3 amino acids: CASSPSGRGQFF. The CDR3 nucleotides are TGTGCCAGCAGCCCTAGCGGGAGGGGGCAGTTCTTC. The J gene is TRBJ2-1, the V gene TRBV11-2; TRBD2 matches 12 bases. Germline V gives CDR1 SGHAT, CDR2 FQNNGV. There are 12 residues in the CDR3. J lost 12 bases, V lost 5 bases, and 2 bases had no gene match.

Points on this clonotype: A read error is possible here, since a much larger clone lies one base away. The chain is built from TRBV30 and TRBJ2-7; no reliable D call. The CDR3 totals 18 residues. CDR1 GTSNPN and CDR2 SVGIG come from the germline V gene (reference sequence). V was cut by 3 bases and J by 2 bases, with 26 bases left in between. Written as DNA, the CDR3 is TGTGCCTGGAGCGTGCGTCTATCTAACCCACCTCAGCCCTACGAGCAGTACTTC. Translating gives CAWSVRLSNPPQPYEQYF. The variable domain in full, with the rest retrieved from reference TRBV30 and TRBJ2-7, is SQTIHQWPATLVQPVGSPLSLECTVEGTSNPNLYWYRQAAGRGLQLLFYSVGIGQISSEVPQNLSASRPQDRQFILSSKKLLLSDSGFYLCAWSVRLSNPPQPYEQYFGPGTRLTVT.

The V gene is TRBV4-1, the J gene TRBJ1-1; D perhaps matches TRBD1 (6 bases). V was pared by 0 bases and J by 6 bases, with 17 bases between. The CDR3 runs to 16 residues. Germline loops: CDR1 MGHRA, CDR2 YSYEKL. The CDR3 loop reads CASSQEYLQGIPEAFF. CDR3 nucleotide sequence: TGCGCCAGCAGCCAAGAGTATTTACAGGGCATCCCTGAAGCTTTCTTT.

On this clonotype itself: A much larger clone sits a single nucleotide away, making a read error possible. The J gene is TRBJ2-1, the V gene TRBV27; 8 bases match TRBD1. This CDR3 is 14 amino acids long. The germline gives CDR1 MNHEY, CDR2 SMNVEV (reference sequence). CDR3 in amino acids: CASKNRGAFYEQLF. CDR3 DNA: TGTGCCAGCAAGAACAGGGGGGCCTTTTATGAGCAGCTCTTC.

The table lists this clonotype with many counts. This chain links TRBV20-1 with TRBJ2-5, with D possibly being TRBD2 (5 bases). V was shortened by 0 bases and J by 3 bases, with 17 bases between the two germline ends. Germline V gene lookup returns CDR1 DFQATT and CDR2 SNEGSKA (reference sequence). The CDR3 totals 16 residues. CDR3 sequence: CSARDPSGSGKETQYF. The CDR3 DNA sequence: TGCAGTGCTAGAGACCCATCGGGGTCCGGGAAAGAGACCCAGTACTTC.

The chain joins TRBV29-1 to TRBJ2-4; D might be TRBD1 (6 bases). Germline CDR1 reads SQVTM; CDR2 reads ANQGSEA. This CDR3 spans 15 amino acids. The germline V and J ends were trimmed by 6 bases and 0 bases, with 15 bases remaining between them. In DNA form, the CDR3 reads TGCAGCGTCATGGACAGCTACTTAGCCAAAAACATTCAGTACTTC. Its protein product is CSVMDSYLAKNIQYF.

As for this clonotype: With a far larger clone one base away, a read error is the likely cause. J is TRBJ2-2 and V is TRBV11-2, with a weak D call TRBD2 (5 bases). This CDR3 region has 13 residues. CDR1 is SGHAT, CDR2 FQNNGV, per germline. The CDR3 here is CASRITWSGELSF. CDR3 coding DNA: TGTGCCAGCAGAATAACTTGGTCCGGGGAGCTGTCTTTT. Full variable domain (missing parts from reference TRBV11-2 and TRBJ2-2): EAGVAQSPRYKIIEKRQSVAFWCNPISGHATLYWYQQILGQGPKLLIQFQNNGVVDDSQLPKDRFSAERLKGVDSTLKIQPAKLEDSAVYLCASRITWSGELSFGEGSRLTVL.

This clonotype was seen many times. V and J are TRBV20-1 and TRBJ2-3, with TRBD2 identical over 11 bases. Germline lookup yields CDR1 DFQATT and CDR2 SNEGSKA (reference sequence). After removal of 4 bases from V and 3 bases from J, the junction contained 9 bases not matched to a gene. The CDR3 totals 16 residues. In DNA form, the CDR3 reads TGCAGTGCTACCGAACTAGCGGGAGTGCTGACAGATACGCAGTATTTT. Protein product: CSATELAGVLTDTQYF.

This clonotype was detected ten times or more. This chain uses TRBV14 with TRBJ2-7; TRBD2 matches at 10 bases. The CDR3 runs to 16 residues. Trimming took 3 bases from V and 2 from J; bases not matched to a gene: 7. Looked up from germline, CDR1 is SGHDN and CDR2 is FVKESK. The CDR3 here is CASSHDSGRSTYEQYF. The DNA of the CDR3 is TGTGCCAGCAGCCATGATAGCGGGAGGTCAACCTACGAGCAGTACTTC.

This clonotype was observed a few times. V gene TRBV6-2 or TRBV6-3 combines with J gene TRBJ2-3; possibly TRBD1 for D (6 bases). The CDR3 contains 16 residues. V lost 2 bases and J lost 6, with 18 bases in between. The germline CDR1 and CDR2 sequences are MNHEY and SVGEGT. This CDR3 is CASSYPAGTTGDTQYF. The CDR3 bases are TGTGCCAGCAGTTACCCAGCCGGGACCACAGGGGATACGCAGTATTTT.

This clonotype was found many times. The chain joins TRBV12-5 to TRBJ1-5, with D perhaps TRBD1 (5 bases). CDR1 is LGHNT and CDR2 is FRNRAP in the germline V gene. The V and J ends lost 0 bases and 9 bases respectively, with 21 bases between them. The CDR3 loop spans 17 amino acids. The CDR3: CASGLVLGRGVYSPQHF. CDR3 coding DNA: TGTGCTAGTGGTTTGGTCTTGGGACGAGGGGTATACTCGCCCCAGCATTTT.

Remarks on this clonotype: The junction does not match germline at one end; this may be a read error. The V call is TRBV7-9, the J call TRBJ1-4; D not resolved. CDR1 is SEHNR and CDR2 is FQNEAQ in the germline V gene (reference sequence). CDR3 length equals 12 residues. DNA for the CDR3: TGTGCCAGCAGCTTAGTAGGAGAAAACCGGCATTTT. Its protein product is CASSLVGENRHF. Using reference TRBV7-9 and TRBJ1-4 for the parts outside the CDR3, the full variable domain is DTGVSQNPRHKITKRGQNVTFRCDPISEHNRLYWYRQTLGQGPEFLTYFQNEAQLEKSRLLSDRFSAERPKGSFSTLEIQRTEQGDSAMYLCASSLVGENRHFGSGTQLSVL.

This clonotype has only a few counts. V usage is TRBV20-1 and J usage is TRBJ2-1, with a possible D match to TRBD1 (5 bases). Deletions cut 0 bases from V and 7 bases from J, with 22 bases between. Germline CDR1 is DFQATT and CDR2 is SNEGSKA (reference sequence). CDR3 size: 17 residues. Written as DNA, the CDR3 is TGCAGTGCTAGAGATTCGATATCAACAGGAACACTGAATGAGCAGTTCTTC. It encodes CSARDSISTGTLNEQFF.

This clonotype came up many times. This chain joins TRBV24-1 and TRBJ2-1; D not resolved. CDR3 length: 14 amino acids. V gave up 6 bases and J gave up 0 bases, with 8 bases separating them. Per germline, CDR1 KGHDR and CDR2 SFDVKD. CDR3 amino acids: CATSRRSSYNEQFF. For the CDR3, the DNA is TGTGCCACCAGTCGGCGAAGCTCCTACAATGAGCAGTTCTTC.

This clonotype was counted at least ten times. The V gene is TRBV12-3 or TRBV12-4, the J gene TRBJ2-2; D is undetermined. V was cut by 6 bases and J by 1 base, with 15 bases left in between. CDR3 length: 16 amino acids. DNA for the CDR3: TGTGCCAGCAGAACTTCCTTTACGAGGAACACCGGGGAGCTGTTTTTT. Translating it yields CASRTSFTRNTGELFF.

This clonotype was counted ten times or more. This chain connects TRBV5-4 to TRBJ2-1, with D tentatively TRBD2 (6 bases). With 3 bases removed from V and 8 bases from J, the gap between germline ends came to 6 bases. Germline-derived CDR1 and CDR2 are SGHNT and YYREEE (reference sequence). The CDR3 spans 11 residues. The CDR3 bases are TGTGCCAGCAGCTGGAGGGATGAGCAGTTCTTC. As protein: CASSWRDEQFF.

The chain carries TRBV6-2 or TRBV6-3 and TRBJ2-1; 8 nucleotides agree with TRBD1. This CDR3 has 15 residues. CDR1 is MNHEY, CDR2 SVGEGT, per germline. J was trimmed by 8 bases and V by 4 bases; bases with no gene match: 10. The CDR3 DNA is TGTGCCAGCAGTTTAAGGACAGGGAGAATAGATGAGCAGTTCTTC. It codes for CASSLRTGRIDEQFF.

The J gene is TRBJ2-7, the V gene TRBV4-2, with 9 bases that match TRBD1. Germline values: CDR1 LGHNA, CDR2 YNFKEQ. The trim removed 4 bases at V and 0 bases at J, leaving 16 bases unmatched. The CDR3 consists of 19 residues. The CDR3 spells CASSPPRDRVRGGSYEQYV. DNA of the CDR3: TGTGCCAGCAGCCCGCCCCGGGACAGGGTCCGTGGGGGCTCCTACGAGCAGTACGTC.

There are many counts of this clonotype. The V and J genes are TRBV28 and TRBJ2-7; D is unresolved. Germline V gene data show CDR1 as MDHEN and CDR2 as SYDVKM. Between the trimmed V and J ends, which lost 6 bases and 4 bases, there was a span of 16 bases. The CDR3 loop spans 14 amino acids. Here the CDR3 DNA reads TGTGCCAGCAGCTCCCCGGGCACTTTTTACGAGCAGTACGTC. It codes for CASSSPGTFYEQYV.

This clonotype was seen a few times. The V and J genes are TRBV28 and TRBJ2-1; tentatively, D is TRBD2 (7 bases). The germline V gene encodes CDR1 MDHEN and CDR2 SYDVKM. This CDR3 contains 17 residues. Trimming cost V 5 bases and J 9 bases, with 26 bases left between them. The CDR3 sequence is CASSPLVVAGARPEQFF. CDR3 in DNA: TGTGCCAGCAGTCCCCTGGTCGTGGCGGGGGCCAGACCTGAGCAGTTCTTC.

The gene calls are TRBV5-1 and TRBJ2-3, with D perhaps given as TRBD1 or TRBD2 (6 bases each). CDR1 SGHRS and CDR2 YFSETQ come from the germline V gene. The CDR3 is 14 amino acids. The V end was cut by 1 base, the J end by 8 bases, with 14 bases between. CDR3 protein: CASSLRAEGGTQYF. The CDR3 coding sequence is TGCGCCAGCAGCTTGAGAGCCGAGGGGGGTACGCAGTATTTT. The whole variable domain, filled in from reference TRBV5-1 and TRBJ2-3, reads KAGVTQTPRYLIKTRGQQVTLSCSPISGHRSVSWYQQTPGQGLQFLFEYFSETQRNKGNFPGRFSGRQFSNSRSEMNVSTLELGDSALYLCASSLRAEGGTQYFGPGTRLTVL.

This clonotype was recorded at least ten times. The chain couples TRBV7-6 to TRBJ2-1; the match to TRBD2 covers 11 bases. The germline V gene encodes CDR1 SGHVS and CDR2 FNYEAQ. Losses at the gene ends were 4 bases for V and 3 bases for J; bases not matched to a gene: 5. CDR3 size: 16 residues. The CDR3 nucleotides are TGTGCCAGCAGCTCCCTAGGGACTAGCGGCTACAATGAGCAGTTCTTC. Amino acid sequence: CASSSLGTSGYNEQFF. The whole variable domain, remainder taken from reference TRBV7-6 and TRBJ2-1, is GAGVSQSPRYKVTKRGQDVALRCDPISGHVSLYWYRQALGQGPEFLTYFNYEAQQDKSGLPNDRFSAERPEGSISTLTIQRTEQRDSAMYRCASSSLGTSGYNEQFFGPGTRLTVL.

V gene TRBV29-1 combines with J gene TRBJ1-1; no reliable D call. Germline lookup yields CDR1 SQVTM and CDR2 ANQGSEA. CDR3 length: 12 amino acids. The CDR3 loop is CSGLGDPHEAFF. The CDR3, as DNA: TGCAGTGGACTTGGAGACCCCCATGAAGCTTTCTTT.

This chain uses TRBV27 with TRBJ2-3; D is unclear. The CDR3 spans 14 residues. Germline V gene data show CDR1 as MNHEY and CDR2 as SMNVEV (reference sequence). Trimming stripped 3 bases from V and 0 bases from J, with 7 bases between. The CDR3: CASSFRVSTDTQYF. The CDR3 coding sequence is TGTGCCAGCAGTTTCCGGGTTAGCACAGATACGCAGTATTTT.

This clonotype was recorded at least ten times. The J gene is TRBJ1-6, the V gene TRBV2; a possible D gene is TRBD1 (5 bases). In germline, CDR1 is SNHLY, CDR2 FYNNEI. This CDR3 is 15 amino acids long. V was cut by 6 bases and J by 3 bases, with 12 bases left in between. The CDR3 region is CASRGTGNYNSPLHF. The CDR3 bases are TGTGCCAGCAGAGGGACGGGAAACTATAATTCACCCCTCCACTTT.

Points on this clonotype: It may be a read error: a sequence one base away is much more abundant. This chain connects TRBV2 to TRBJ2-1, with TRBD2 matching over 11 bases. The CDR3 length is 18 residues. Trimming at V came to 3 bases and at J to 3 bases, leaving 10 bases not matched to a gene. Germline-derived CDR1 and CDR2 are SNHLY and FYNNEI. The CDR3 is CASSEGSGGAVYYNEQFF. CDR3 nucleotides: TGTGCCAGCAGTGAGGGTAGCGGGGGGGCCGTCTACTACAATGAGCAGTTCTTC. Based on the CDR3 plus reference TRBV2 and TRBJ2-1, the full variable domain is EPEVTQTPSHQVTQMGQEVILRCVPISNHLYFYWYRQILGQKVEFLVSFYNNEISEKSEIFDDQFSVERPDGSNFTLKIRSTKLEDSAMYFCASSEGSGGAVYYNEQFFGPGTRLTVL.

There are many counts of this clonotype. The V and J genes are TRBV7-2 and TRBJ2-5, with D unresolved. V was shortened by 4 bases and J by 7 bases, with 13 bases between the two germline ends. There are 13 residues in the CDR3. In germline, CDR1 is SGHTA, CDR2 FQGNSA. CDR3 sequence: CASSSVNHRTQYF. The DNA for the CDR3 is TGTGCCAGCAGCTCGGTAAATCACCGGACCCAGTACTTC. The whole variable domain, filled in from reference TRBV7-2 and TRBJ2-5, reads GAGVSQSPSNKVTEKGKDVELRCDPISGHTALYWYRQSLGQGLEFLIYFQGNSAPDKSGLPSDRFSAERTGGSVSTLTIQRTQQEDSAVYLCASSSVNHRTQYFGPGTRLLVL.

This chain joins TRBV7-9 and TRBJ2-7; the match to TRBD2 covers 7 bases. Trimming took 5 bases from V and 2 from J; bases not matched to a gene: 6. Germline assignment: CDR1 SEHNR and CDR2 FQNEAQ (reference sequence). This CDR3 region has 14 residues. CDR3 nucleotides: TGTGCCAGCAGCCCGGGTGGGGGGGCCTACGAGCAGTACGTC. This gives the protein CASSPGGGAYEQYV.